This passage covers 26 T cell receptor beta chains from one sample sequenced in a study of OX40 agonist ivuxolimab in advanced cancers. Measured with immunoSEQ multiplex PCR; TCRdb has only the in-frame clones, and not every one. The sample lists tens of thousands of clones, approximately 91% occurring once. Sequenced here: CD4+ or CD8+ T cells sorted from blood, sampled in a trial of the OX40 agonist ivuxolimab. The receptors were sampled from an adult with an advanced solid tumor such as melanoma, head and neck, liver or kidney cancer.

The chain joins TRBV4-1 to TRBJ1-3; D gene uncertain. Looked up from germline, CDR1 is MGHRA and CDR2 is YSYEKL. The CDR3 is 17 amino acids. V was cut by 0 bases and J by 0 bases, with 12 bases left in between. CDR3: CASSQEEGPHSGNTIYF. The DNA of the CDR3 is TGCGCCAGCAGCCAAGAAGAGGGTCCACACTCTGGAAACACCATATATTTT.

This sequence joins TRBV11-2 and TRBJ2-7; D is uncertain. V was cut by 5 bases and J by 1 base, with 9 bases left in between. Germline lookup yields CDR1 SGHAT and CDR2 FQNNGV. The CDR3 is 13 amino acids. The CDR3, as DNA: TGTGCCAGCAGCCCCGGACCATCCTACGAGCAGTACTTC. This codes for CASSPGPSYEQYF.

This clone has just one count. This rearrangement joins TRBV6-6 to TRBJ2-2; D ambiguous. The germline V gene encodes CDR1 MNHNY and CDR2 SVGAGI (reference sequence). V lost 5 bases and J 6 bases, leaving 10 bases between the germline ends. The CDR3 consists of 13 residues. DNA for the CDR3: TGTGCCAGCAGTACCGCGGAGCCCGGGGAGCTGTTTTTT. It yields the protein CASSTAEPGELFF.

This clone showed up just once. The rearrangement joins TRBV14 to TRBJ2-7; unclear D gene. The CDR3 totals 15 residues. Trimming removed 1 base at V and 4 bases at J, with 14 bases between. Germline V gene data show CDR1 as SGHDN and CDR2 as FVKESK. CDR3 coding DNA: TGTGCCAGCAGCCAAGGGGGTTATAGGTGGTACGAGCAGTACTTC. It specifies CASSQGGYRWYEQYF.

The chain carries TRBV6-4 and TRBJ2-1; 11 bases are shared with TRBD2. V shed 5 bases, J shed 3 bases, and the junction held 3 bases outside the gene matches. Germline assignment: CDR1 MRHNA and CDR2 SNTAGT. The CDR3 extends over 15 amino acids. This chain's CDR3 is CASSPGTSGYNEQFF. CDR3 in DNA: TGTGCCAGCAGTCCCGGGACTAGCGGCTACAATGAGCAGTTCTTC.

In its sample, this clone was seen a few times. The CDR3 bases are TGTGCCAGTAGTATCCTAGCGGGAGGGTACGAGCAGTACTTC. Amino acid sequence: CASSILAGGYEQYF. This chain connects TRBV19 to TRBJ2-7, with 12 bases lining up with TRBD2. Germline CDR1 and CDR2: LNHDA and SQIVND (reference sequence). The CDR3 is 14 amino acids. The V gene end was trimmed by 3 bases and the J gene end by 4 bases; junction bases not matched to a gene: 1.

The V and J genes are TRBV15 and TRBJ2-7, with 7 bases aligning to TRBD1. This CDR3 has 15 residues. V dropped 3 bases and J dropped 4; count of bases not matched to a gene: 9. Germline V CDR1 and CDR2: LNHNV, YYDKDF (reference sequence). The CDR3 sequence is CATSSNRGPPYEQYF. In nucleotides, the CDR3 is TGTGCCACCAGCAGCAACAGGGGCCCCCCTTACGAGCAGTACTTC. The complete variable domain, with remaining parts taken from reference TRBV15 and TRBJ2-7, reads DAMVIQNPRYQVTQFGKPVTLSCSQTLNHNVMYWYQQKSSQAPKLLFHYYDKDFNNEADTPDNFQSRRPNTSFCFLDIRSPGLGDTAMYLCATSSNRGPPYEQYFGPGTRLTVT.

The chain combines TRBV27 with TRBJ1-4, with D maybe TRBD1 (5 bases). CDR3 length equals 14 residues. V lost 4 bases to trimming and J lost 7 bases, with 13 bases between them. Per germline, CDR1 MNHEY and CDR2 SMNVEV (reference sequence). The CDR3 DNA reads TGTGCCAGCAGTTATAGGGGTCAGGGTGAAAAACTGTTTTTT. Amino acids: CASSYRGQGEKLFF.

CDR3 sequence (DNA): TGTGCCAGCAGCCCCCCTAGCGGGAGGACGAACTCCTACGAGCAGTACTTC. Translating it yields CASSPPSGRTNSYEQYF. The rearrangement uses TRBV11-1 and TRBJ2-7; 11 bases line up with TRBD2. V was clipped by 5 bases and J by 0 bases; unmatched bases: 9. This CDR3 contains 17 residues. In germline, CDR1 is SGHAT, CDR2 FQDESV (reference sequence).

The chain carries TRBV5-1 and TRBJ1-1; D remains ambiguous. V dropped 4 bases and J dropped 0 bases, with 10 bases sitting between them. CDR3 length equals 14 residues. Per the germline V gene, CDR1 is SGHRS and CDR2 is YFSETQ. The CDR3 nucleotides are TGCGCCAGCAGCCTATACGGCCTGAACACTGAAGCTTTCTTT. Its translation: CASSLYGLNTEAFF.

The rearrangement links TRBV7-3 to TRBJ2-3; 8 bases are shared with TRBD1. V lost 5 bases, J lost 2 bases, and 9 bases stayed unmatched. Looked up from germline, CDR1 is SGHTA and CDR2 is FQGTGA. The CDR3 is 16 residues long. The CDR3 reads CASSRSTGGTTDTQYF. The CDR3 DNA is TGTGCCAGCAGCCGCTCAACAGGGGGAACCACAGATACGCAGTATTTT.

J is TRBJ2-3 and V is TRBV7-6; D might be TRBD1 or TRBD2, each matching 5 bases. Trimming stripped 5 bases from V and 2 bases from J, with 11 bases between. The germline V gene encodes CDR1 SGHVS and CDR2 FNYEAQ. The CDR3 contains 14 residues. The DNA of the CDR3 is TGTGCCAGCAGCCTGGGGGACCCCACAGATACGCAGTATTTT. This sequence encodes CASSLGDPTDTQYF.

The count of this clone is one. The CDR3 region is CASSQGRTAIEQYF. The DNA for the CDR3 is TGCGCCAGCAGCCAAGGTCGGACTGCGATCGAGCAGTACTTC. The V call is TRBV4-1, the J call TRBJ2-7; D might be TRBD2 (5 bases). The CDR3 is 14 residues long. Germline CDR1 and CDR2: MGHRA and YSYEKL. Trimming removed 1 base from V and 6 bases from J, with 13 bases in between.

This chain links TRBV11-2 with TRBJ2-1; 9 bases line up with TRBD1. Per the germline V gene, CDR1 is SGHAT and CDR2 is FQNNGV. With 0 bases clipped from V and 0 bases from J, the junction kept 9 bases outside the gene matches. This CDR3 region has 19 residues. Here the CDR3 DNA reads TGTGCCAGCAGCTTAGATCTCGTGGGACAGGGTGCCTCCTACAATGAGCAGTTCTTC. It codes for CASSLDLVGQGASYNEQFF.

The genes are TRBV7-3 and TRBJ2-5; 8 positions match TRBD2. Germline-derived CDR1 and CDR2 are SGHTA and FQGTGA. There are 15 residues in the CDR3. Losses at the gene ends were 1 base for V and 3 bases for J; bases not matched to a gene: 4. CDR3: CASSLRGTSEETQYF. The CDR3, as DNA: TGTGCCAGCAGCTTAAGAGGGACTAGTGAAGAGACCCAGTACTTC.

The chain carries TRBV9 and TRBJ1-6; 10 bases map to TRBD1. V gave up 2 bases and J gave up 7 bases; unmatched junction bases: 6. The CDR3 contains 16 residues. Germline-derived CDR1 and CDR2 are SGDLS and YYNGEE. In DNA, the CDR3 is TGTGCCAGCAGCGTTGGGGACAGGGGAAGCAATTCACCCCTCCACTTT. Translating it yields CASSVGDRGSNSPLHF.

The chain combines TRBV5-4 with TRBJ2-7; 12 nucleotides agree with TRBD2. Germline V gives CDR1 SGHNT, CDR2 YYREEE (reference sequence). The CDR3 has 15 residues. The J segment lost 3 bases and the V segment lost 3 bases, leaving 4 bases of the junction unmatched. In DNA, the CDR3 is TGTGCCAGCAGCTGGCTAGCGGGAGGGATCTACGAGCAGTACTTC. Amino acids: CASSWLAGGIYEQYF.

This chain joins TRBV6-5 and TRBJ2-7, with 10 bases fitting TRBD1. Germline V CDR1 and CDR2: MNHEY, SVGAGI. The CDR3 contains 13 residues. J lost 3 bases, V lost 6 bases, and 2 bases had no gene match. CDR3 sequence reads: CASRGTGDYEQYF. In DNA, the CDR3 is TGTGCCAGCAGGGGGACAGGGGACTACGAGCAGTACTTC.

The chain recombines TRBV27 with TRBJ2-1; 9 bases align to TRBD2. In germline, CDR1 is MNHEY, CDR2 SMNVEV (reference sequence). The ends lost 2 bases at V and 6 bases at J; junction bases unmatched: 5. The CDR3 is made up of 15 amino acids. CDR3 sequence (DNA): TGTGCCAGCAGTTTACTCGCGGGAGGGCTCAATGAGCAGTTCTTC. Its translation: CASSLLAGGLNEQFF.

The chain joins TRBV2 to TRBJ2-1, with 8 bases identical to TRBD2. J gave up 8 bases and V 6 bases, and 21 bases lay outside the gene matches. The germline CDR1 and CDR2 sequences are SNHLY and FYNNEI. CDR3 length: 18 residues. CDR3 protein: CASSEPPFRAGGEDEQFF. CDR3 nucleotides: TGTGCCAGCAGCGAACCCCCCTTTCGGGCGGGAGGAGAGGATGAGCAGTTCTTC.

The gene calls are TRBV27 and TRBJ2-1; 7 nucleotides line up with TRBD2. The CDR3 sequence is 15 residues long. Trimming at V came to 5 bases and at J to 8 bases, leaving 12 bases not matched to a gene. Germline CDR1 is MNHEY and CDR2 is SMNVEV (reference sequence). CDR3 nucleotides: TGTGCCAGCAGTCTCTACGGGAGGATGGAGCATGAGCAGTTCTTC. It codes for CASSLYGRMEHEQFF.

The sample holds one count of this clone. This chain connects TRBV27 to TRBJ2-2; D may be TRBD1 (6 bases). This CDR3 contains 15 residues. Germline CDR1 and CDR2: MNHEY and SMNVEV (reference sequence). The V end lost 6 bases, the J end lost 6 bases, and 17 bases lay between the germline ends. CDR3 loop: CASRHRETYAGELFF. The CDR3 coding sequence is TGTGCCAGCAGACACAGGGAAACATACGCCGGGGAGCTGTTTTTT.

The chain has TRBV19 and TRBJ2-3, with D possibly being TRBD1 (6 bases). Germline loops: CDR1 LNHDA, CDR2 SQIVND (reference sequence). The length of the CDR3 is 14 residues. Trimming shortened V by 4 bases and J by 0 bases, and 8 bases separated the two germline ends. The CDR3 DNA sequence: TGTGCCAGTAGTAACAGGGCCAGCACAGATACGCAGTATTTT. Amino acid sequence: CASSNRASTDTQYF.

The V call is TRBV7-9, the J call TRBJ2-7; D is possibly TRBD2 (5 bases). The CDR3 runs to 16 residues. Trimming shortened V by 4 bases and J by 1 base, and 17 bases separated the two germline ends. Per the germline V gene, CDR1 is SEHNR and CDR2 is FQNEAQ (reference sequence). The CDR3 region has the DNA TGTGCCAGCAGCTCTGGCGGAGGATTTTCGTCCTACGAGCAGTACTTC. Its protein product is CASSSGGGFSSYEQYF.

The CDR3 loop reads CASSLGHMGQGYNEQFF. As DNA, the CDR3 is TGTGCCAGCAGCTTAGGTCACATGGGACAGGGCTACAATGAGCAGTTCTTC. The V and J genes are TRBV7-9 and TRBJ2-1; 9 bases line up with TRBD1. V lost 1 base, J lost 3 bases, and 7 bases stayed unmatched. CDR1 is SEHNR, CDR2 FQNEAQ, per germline (reference sequence). The CDR3 runs to 17 residues.

This chain uses TRBV4-3 with TRBJ2-1; D remains unclear. V lost 0 bases, J lost 7 bases, and 7 bases lay in between. Germline-derived CDR1 and CDR2 are LGHNA and YSLEER. CDR3 size: 13 residues. The CDR3 sequence: CASSQDRKNEQFF. As DNA, the CDR3 is TGCGCCAGCAGCCAAGATCGGAAGAATGAGCAGTTCTTC.